Sequencing of this T cell receptor beta chain was carried out in a study of blood T cell repertoires in COVID-19. Study context: The samples span acute and convalescent COVID-19 from the United States, Italy and Spain. The cDNA or gDNA used as material had been derived from T cells, B-cell-depleted T cells, or PBMCs.

The authors' processing: Amplification of reference gene primers was used by the study to estimate nucleated cell counts. The protocol was immunoSEQ multiplex PCR, while the TCRdb copy is restricted to in-frame clones and leaves out a portion. That table furnishes V, J and clone size, whereas the DNA furnished D and trimming. The top ten clones hold approximately 12% of a sample with 250,000 to 300,000 clones, around 85% of them seen once. Points on this clone: Germline and junction disagree at one end, which may indicate a read error.

Germline loops: CDR1 KGHDR, CDR2 SFDVKD. CDR3 length: 16 amino acids. The Seattle patients, enrolled during active infection, were followed longitudinally. The gene calls are TRBV24-1 and TRBJ1-2, with 7 bases fitting TRBD1. The specimen was peripheral blood. The sequence was collected from a young woman with COVID-19, enrolled during active disease. CDR3 residues: CATSDPMKVRTGTLFF. The CDR3 DNA reads TGTGCCACCAGTGATCCAATGAAAGTTAGGACAGGCACCCTCTTCTTC.